This T cell receptor (beta chain) comes out of a study of blood T cell repertoires in COVID-19. Study background: Samples taken during acute and convalescent COVID-19 were collected in the United States, Italy and Spain. The cDNA or gDNA used as material had been derived from T cells, B-cell-depleted T cells, or PBMCs.

This clone occurred once. V was clipped by 3 bases and J by 10 bases, with 16 bases between them. CDR1 is MDHEN, CDR2 SYDVKM, per germline. The CDR3 spans 15 residues. Per the study methods: Scientists estimated how many nucleated cells there were by amplifying reference gene primers. Here immunoSEQ multiplex PCR was the method, and the copy in TCRdb shows in-frame clones only, minus some. The V and J calls and the clone size are those of that table, but D and trimming were determined from the DNA. The sample holds around 47,000 clones, about 90% seen once. The chain uses TRBV28 and TRBJ1-6; weak D call: TRBD1 (5 bases). This receptor was obtained from an elderly woman in a cohort sampled during active or convalescent COVID-19. Sample: peripheral blood. CDR3 sequence: CASSLVQGNYSPLHF. The CDR3 DNA reads TGTGCCAGCAGTTTGGTGCAGGGCAATTACTCACCCCTCCACTTT.